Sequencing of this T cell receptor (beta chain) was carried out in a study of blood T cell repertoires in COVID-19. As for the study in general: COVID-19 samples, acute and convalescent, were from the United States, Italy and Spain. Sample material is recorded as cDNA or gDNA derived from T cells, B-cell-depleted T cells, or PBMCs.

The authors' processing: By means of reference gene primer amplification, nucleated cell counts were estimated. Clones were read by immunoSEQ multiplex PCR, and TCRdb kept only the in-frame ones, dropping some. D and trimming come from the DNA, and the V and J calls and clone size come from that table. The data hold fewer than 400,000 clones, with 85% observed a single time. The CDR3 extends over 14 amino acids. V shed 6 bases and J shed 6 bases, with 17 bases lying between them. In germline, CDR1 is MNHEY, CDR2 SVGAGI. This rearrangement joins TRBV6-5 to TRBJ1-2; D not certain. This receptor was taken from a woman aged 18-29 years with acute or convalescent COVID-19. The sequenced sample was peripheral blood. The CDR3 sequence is CASRIPGNLDGYTF. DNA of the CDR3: TGTGCCAGCAGGATCCCCGGGAACCTCGATGGCTACACCTTC.